The 2 T cell receptor beta chains given below trace back to one sample, sequenced in a study of T cells in women clearing cervical HPV infection. Profiled with immunoSEQ multiplex PCR; TCRdb holds only in-frame clones, not every one. This listing includes some 46,000 clones. The sequencing input was blood buffy coat. The receptors come from a woman aged 18 to 75 with a cervical HPV16 infection that either progressed to CIN3+ or cleared (not recorded which).

Concerning this clone: The read terminates 3 residues ahead of where the CDR3 ends, so the germline J gene completes it. The J gene is TRBJ2-7, the V gene TRBV7-9, with D possibly being TRBD2 (5 bases). V lost 3 bases to trimming and J lost 4 bases, with 13 bases between them. CDR3 length: 14 residues. Germline CDR1 and CDR2: SEHNR and FQNEAQ (reference sequence). The sequenced CDR3 bases are TGTGCCAGCAGCTTGGGTAGGACTGTGTACGAG. Its translation: CASSLGRTVYE. In full, the CDR3 reads CASSLGRTVYEQYF.

Turning to this clone: Read sequence stops 3 residues before the CDR3 end, and the germline J gene provides the missing end. The chain links TRBV4-1 to TRBJ2-2; 11 bases map to TRBD2. The CDR3 has 15 residues. The germline gives CDR1 MGHRA, CDR2 YSYEKL. V trimming: 3 bases; J trimming: 7 bases; junction bases outside the gene matches: 4. The sequenced part of the CDR3 DNA is TGCGCCAGCAGCCATAGCGGGGGGGGAGACGGGGAG. Residues: CASSHSGGGDGE. In full, the CDR3 reads CASSHSGGGDGELFF.